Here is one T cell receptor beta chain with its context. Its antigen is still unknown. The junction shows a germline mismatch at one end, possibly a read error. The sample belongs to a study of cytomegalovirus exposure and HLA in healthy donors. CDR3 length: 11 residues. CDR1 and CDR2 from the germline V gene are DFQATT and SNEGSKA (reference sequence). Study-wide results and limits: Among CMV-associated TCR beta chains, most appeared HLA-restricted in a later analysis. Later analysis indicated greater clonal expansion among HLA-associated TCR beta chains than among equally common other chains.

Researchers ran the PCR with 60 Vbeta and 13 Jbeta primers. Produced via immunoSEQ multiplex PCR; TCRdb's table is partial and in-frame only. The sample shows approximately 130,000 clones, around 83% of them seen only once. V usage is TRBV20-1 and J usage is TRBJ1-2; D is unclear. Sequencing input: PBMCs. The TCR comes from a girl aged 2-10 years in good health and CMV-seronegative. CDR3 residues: CSARDEGPVYF. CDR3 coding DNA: TGCAGTGCTAGAGATGAGGGTCCGGTATACTTC.